This T cell receptor beta chain derives from a study of blood T cell repertoires in COVID-19. Study as a whole: Italy, Spain and the United States were the sources of the convalescent and acute COVID-19 samples. PBMCs, B-cell-depleted T cells, or T cells provided the cDNA or gDNA that made up the material.

Under the authors' procedure: By means of reference gene primer amplification, nucleated cell counts were estimated. Only in-frame clones appear in the TCRdb table, and some are missing; sequencing was by immunoSEQ multiplex PCR. D and trimming come from the DNA, and the V and J calls and clone size come from that table. Counted here are under 250,000 clones, 84% occurring once; the ten biggest clones make up about 8%. V was pared by 1 base and J by 0 bases, with 16 bases between. Germline V gene data show CDR1 as LGHDT and CDR2 as YNNKEL (reference sequence). The CDR3 consists of 18 residues. This chain joins TRBV3-1 (or the pseudogene TRBV3-2) and TRBJ1-5; unclear D gene. Material for sequencing was peripheral blood. The receptor's source is a woman aged 45-60 years with active or convalescent COVID-19. The CDR3 reads CASSQGQAEIYSNQPQHF. DNA for the CDR3: TGTGCCAGCAGCCAAGGGCAGGCCGAAATATATAGCAATCAGCCCCAGCATTTT.